Sequencing of this TCR beta chain was carried out in a study of PD-L1 blockade in urothelial cancer. V trimming: 3 bases; J trimming: 6 bases; junction bases outside the gene matches: 5. The CDR3 is 13 residues long. The V gene's germline CDR1 is KGHSH and CDR2 LQKENI. General study points: Blood clones associated with the tumor expanded more at 3 weeks in durable-benefit patients.

Time point indicated: peripheral blood 6 weeks after treatment start. The number of samples from each patient was between 1 and 8, taken pretreatment and on-treatment. The sample holds a few counts of this clone. Its antigen is currently unknown. Profiling relied on immunoSEQ multiplex PCR, and the TCRdb table lists in-frame clones only, not all of them. The sample has about 36,000 clones, roughly 84% seen once. The chain recombines TRBV18 with TRBJ2-7; 7 bases line up with TRBD2. This TCR was recovered from a man in his forties with urothelial cancer. Sequences were derived from PBMCs, sampled around atezolizumab (anti-PD-L1) treatment. The DNA for the CDR3 is TGTGCCAGCTCACCCGGACTAGTCGGCGAGCAGTACTTC. Translated, it gives CASSPGLVGEQYF.